This paragraph reports one T cell receptor (beta chain). This CDR3 comprises 17 residues. CDR1 MNHEY and CDR2 SVGEGT come from the germline V gene. With 0 bases removed from V and 12 bases from J, the gap between germline ends came to 24 bases. Generated by immunoSEQ multiplex PCR, the TCRdb table keeps only in-frame clones and is missing some. The table lists about 350,000 clones, almost 90% of them singletons. Participants classified as exposed had met a COVID-19 case within 2 weeks before study entry. The data were taken from a study of blood T cell repertoires in COVID-19. Study summary: COVID-19 samples, acute and convalescent, were from the United States, Italy and Spain.

The gene calls are TRBV6-2 or TRBV6-3 and TRBJ2-1; D is perhaps TRBD1 (6 bases). This receptor was identified in a woman between 25 and 40 years old who had been exposed to COVID-19. The sequencing sample was made of PBMCs or T cells enriched from blood (not recorded which). The CDR3 region is CASSYSYQGWQAEVQFF. The CDR3 DNA follows: TGTGCCAGCAGTTACTCGTATCAGGGGTGGCAAGCTGAGGTGCAGTTCTTC.